Listed below are T cell receptor beta chains from one sample, sequenced in a study of blood T cell repertoires in COVID-19. The method was immunoSEQ multiplex PCR; TCRdb's version includes in-frame clones alone and lacks a portion of them. Among 110,000 or so clones listed, 81% were seen once. The sequencing sample was made of peripheral blood. The receptors come from a man between 50 and 59 years old with acute or convalescent COVID-19. Both conserved end residues are part of each CDR3. Fields, in order: V gene, D gene, clone size, J gene, CDR3 protein, CDR3 DNA. D genes are given only for firm matches. The size field is filled for only some rows; it gives once, few, many or a size class.

V: TRBV25-1
D: NA
size: once
J: TRBJ2-3
CDR3: CASSESPLLDTQYF
DNA: TGTGCCAGCAGTGAATCCCCCTTATTAGATACGCAGTATTTT

V: TRBV3-1/TRBV3-2
D: TRBD1
size: NA
J: TRBJ1-1
CDR3: CASSQDRGSNRNTEAFF
DNA: TGTGCCAGCAGCCAGGACAGGGGAAGCAATCGGAACACTGAAGCTTTCTTT

V: TRBV5-4
D: NA
size: once
J: TRBJ1-1
CDR3: CASSPGLNTEAFF
DNA: TGTGCCAGCAGCCCAGGCCTGAACACTGAAGCTTTCTTT

V: TRBV12-5
D: NA
size: NA
J: TRBJ1-5
CDR3: CASGLQGNQPQHF
DNA: TGTGCTAGTGGTTTGCAGGGCAATCAGCCCCAGCATTTT

V: TRBV30
D: NA
size: few
J: TRBJ2-2
CDR3: CAWRTSTRDTGELFF
DNA: TGTGCCTGGAGGACCTCTACCAGGGACACCGGGGAGCTGTTTTTT

V: TRBV7-3
D: NA
size: NA
J: TRBJ2-1
CDR3: CASSLRPWGRSYNEQFF
DNA: TGTGCCAGCAGCTTACGTCCGTGGGGCCGTTCCTACAATGAGCAGTTCTTC

V: TRBV19
D: TRBD1
size: once
J: TRBJ1-5
CDR3: CASSPDREGQPQHF
DNA: TGTGCCAGTAGCCCTGACAGGGAAGGACAGCCCCAGCATTTT

V: TRBV3-1/TRBV3-2
D: NA
size: NA
J: TRBJ1-3
CDR3: CASSPQGYPGNTIYF
DNA: TGTGCCAGCAGCCCACAGGGCTATCCTGGAAACACCATATATTTT

V: TRBV5-1
D: NA
size: NA
J: TRBJ2-1
CDR3: CASSEISAGQGGEQFF
DNA: TGCGCCAGCAGTGAAATATCCGCGGGGCAGGGCGGTGAGCAGTTCTTC

V: TRBV5-1
D: TRBD1
size: once
J: TRBJ2-3
CDR3: CASSLEGGATDTQYF
DNA: TGCGCCAGCAGCTTGGAAGGGGGCGCGACAGATACGCAGTATTTT

V: TRBV19
D: NA
size: NA
J: TRBJ2-6
CDR3: CASKRSGYGANVLTF
DNA: TGTGCCAGTAAAAGGTCAGGGTACGGGGCCAACGTCCTGACTTTC

V: TRBV19
D: NA
size: NA
J: TRBJ2-5
CDR3: CASSGHPRETQYF
DNA: TGTGCCAGTAGTGGACACCCGAGGGAGACCCAGTACTTC

V: TRBV27
D: NA
size: NA
J: TRBJ1-2
CDR3: CASSATRGSGYTF
DNA: TGTGCCAGCAGTGCCACCCGGGGGTCTGGCTACACCTTC

V: TRBV7-8
D: NA
size: NA
J: TRBJ1-6
CDR3: CASSPSGTSLYNSPLHF
DNA: TGTGCCAGCAGCCCCTCGGGAACGTCCCTCTATAATTCACCCCTCCACTTT

V: TRBV7-9
D: TRBD1
size: few
J: TRBJ1-4
CDR3: CASSLTGTGDEKLFF
DNA: TGTGCCAGCAGCTTGACCGGGACAGGGGACGAAAAACTGTTTTTT

V: TRBV5-1
D: TRBD1
size: NA
J: TRBJ1-1
CDR3: CASSPTGGTTEAFF
DNA: TGCGCCAGCAGTCCGACAGGGGGTACTACTGAAGCTTTCTTT

V: TRBV6-2/TRBV6-3
D: NA
size: NA
J: TRBJ1-2
CDR3: CASSYPADGYTF
DNA: TGTGCCAGCAGTTATCCCGCAGATGGCTACACCTTC

V: TRBV6-1
D: TRBD1
size: NA
J: TRBJ1-2
CDR3: CASSERTGGGGGYTF
DNA: TGTGCCAGCAGTGAGAGGACAGGGGGCGGAGGGGGCTACACCTTC

V: TRBV5-4
D: TRBD1
size: NA
J: TRBJ1-2
CDR3: CASSLEQGVRGYTF
DNA: TGTGCCAGCAGCTTGGAACAGGGGGTGCGAGGCTACACCTTC

V: TRBV5-1
D: TRBD1
size: NA
J: TRBJ1-3
CDR3: CASSLNRGFGGNTIYF
DNA: TGCGCCAGCAGCTTGAACAGGGGGTTTGGTGGAAACACCATATATTTT

V: TRBV30
D: TRBD1
size: few
J: TRBJ1-2
CDR3: CAFSTGNYGYTF
DNA: TGTGCCTTCTCGACAGGGAACTATGGCTACACCTTC

V: TRBV5-1
D: NA
size: NA
J: TRBJ2-1
CDR3: CASSLEVAVRGGEQFF
DNA: TGCGCCAGCAGCTTGGAGGTAGCGGTCCGGGGTGGGGAGCAGTTCTTC

V: TRBV9
D: TRBD1
size: few
J: TRBJ1-5
CDR3: CASSVGQGSQPQHF
DNA: TGTGCCAGCAGCGTAGGACAGGGTAGTCAGCCCCAGCATTTT

V: TRBV9
D: TRBD1
size: NA
J: TRBJ1-5
CDR3: CASTVGQGAFKGNQPQHF
DNA: TGTGCCAGCACCGTGGGACAGGGGGCGTTTAAGGGCAATCAGCCCCAGCATTTT

V: TRBV25-1
D: NA
size: once
J: TRBJ1-5
CDR3: CASSAGFRQPQHF
DNA: TGTGCCAGCAGTGCAGGGTTCAGGCAGCCCCAGCATTTT

V: TRBV2
D: NA
size: NA
J: TRBJ2-1
CDR3: CASSVGTRGYNEQFF
DNA: TGTGCCAGCAGTGTAGGCACACGCGGCTACAATGAGCAGTTCTTC

V: TRBV6-2/TRBV6-3
D: TRBD1
size: NA
J: TRBJ1-6
CDR3: CASSGQGISSYNSPLHF
DNA: TGTGCCAGCAGTGGACAGGGAATAAGCTCCTATAATTCACCCCTCCACTTT

V: TRBV5-4
D: NA
size: NA
J: TRBJ1-1
CDR3: CASSPELNTEAFF
DNA: TGTGCCAGCTCCCCTGAGTTGAACACTGAAGCTTTCTTT

V: TRBV7-9
D: NA
size: NA
J: TRBJ1-2
CDR3: CASSEGAGIYGYTF
DNA: TGTGCCAGCAGCGAAGGGGCAGGAATCTATGGCTACACCTTC

V: TRBV28
D: TRBD2
size: once
J: TRBJ2-3
CDR3: CASNSGGSTDTQYF
DNA: TGTGCCAGCAATAGCGGGGGGTCCACAGATACGCAGTATTTT

V: TRBV24-1
D: NA
size: NA
J: TRBJ2-1
CDR3: CATSDPGDRGEQFF
DNA: TGTGCCACCAGTGATCCAGGTGACCGGGGTGAGCAGTTCTTC

V: TRBV15
D: TRBD1
size: once
J: TRBJ1-3
CDR3: CATSRTGASGNTIYF
DNA: TGTGCCACCAGCAGGACAGGGGCCTCTGGAAACACCATATATTTT

V: TRBV2
D: TRBD1
size: NA
J: TRBJ1-1
CDR3: CASKAGGLDTEAFF
DNA: TGTGCCAGCAAAGCAGGGGGCCTCGACACTGAAGCTTTCTTT

V: TRBV20-1
D: NA
size: NA
J: TRBJ1-3
CDR3: CSASPTGSGNTIYF
DNA: TGCAGTGCTAGTCCGACAGGATCCGGAAACACCATATATTTT

V: TRBV4-1
D: NA
size: NA
J: TRBJ2-7
CDR3: CASSQAAVRGYEQYF
DNA: TGCGCCAGCAGCCAAGCCGCTGTCAGGGGATACGAGCAGTACTTC